These 14 T cell receptor beta chains share one sample of origin, sequenced in a study of shared clonotypes between healthy human individuals. The data were produced by immunoSEQ multiplex PCR, yet TCRdb's version contains in-frame clones alone and is incomplete. The sample has roughly 1 million clones, about 75% seen once. Material: memory CD4+ T cells sorted from blood. The sample's subset: CD45RA-negative fraction. The source is a man aged 18 to 30 in good health.

The chain couples TRBV4-1 to TRBJ1-2; D uncertain. V lost 0 bases to trimming and J lost 7 bases, with 12 bases between them. The CDR3 spans 14 residues. The germline CDR1 and CDR2 sequences are MGHRA and YSYEKL. The CDR3 is CASSQDWLGRGYTF. The CDR3 coding sequence is TGCGCCAGCAGCCAAGATTGGTTGGGTCGTGGCTACACCTTC.

As for this clone: A much bigger clone sits one base away, suggesting this may be a read error. The chain has TRBV7-3 and TRBJ1-6; D unresolved. Trimming removed 2 bases from V and 4 bases from J, with 6 bases in between. This CDR3 region has 14 residues. CDR1 and CDR2 from the germline V gene are SGHTA and FQGTGA. For the CDR3, the DNA is TGTGCCAGCAGCTTAGAACAGTATAATTCACCCCTCCACTTT. Translation gives CASSLEQYNSPLHF.

The chain couples TRBV5-6 to TRBJ1-2; tentatively, D is TRBD1 (5 bases). This CDR3 contains 15 residues. V was pared by 4 bases and J by 7 bases, with 20 bases between. Per the germline V gene, CDR1 is SGHDT and CDR2 is YYEEEE. The CDR3 nucleotides read TGTGCCAGCAGCGCCTGGGAGGGGTGGTCATCTGGCTACACCTTC. Translating gives CASSAWEGWSSGYTF.

This clone appeared many times. This chain connects TRBV6-6 to TRBJ1-1, with D possibly TRBD1 on 5 matching bases. Trimming took off 2 bases at V and 4 bases at J, with 8 bases between the two ends. The CDR3 totals 13 residues. Germline V CDR1 and CDR2: MNHNY, SVGAGI (reference sequence). The CDR3 DNA reads TGTGCCAGCAGTTACGGGCAGGGCACTGAAGCTTTCTTT. It translates to CASSYGQGTEAFF.

The chain has TRBV6-5 and TRBJ2-1; D is perhaps TRBD2 (6 bases). V lost 7 bases to trimming and J lost 2 bases, with 15 bases between them. The CDR3 length is 15 residues. Germline-derived CDR1 and CDR2 are MNHEY and SVGAGI. This chain's CDR3 is CASKGAGSPYNEQFF. The CDR3 DNA reads TGTGCCAGCAAGGGTGCGGGGTCACCCTACAATGAGCAGTTCTTC.

The count of this clone is one. The J gene is TRBJ2-1, the V gene TRBV14; 11 bases match TRBD2. V trimming: 4 bases; J trimming: 9 bases; junction bases outside the gene matches: 11. The length of the CDR3 is 16 residues. The germline CDR1 and CDR2 sequences are SGHDN and FVKESK. CDR3 sequence reads: CASSRLPATSGVEQFF. The CDR3 DNA reads as TGTGCCAGCAGCCGTTTACCCGCGACTAGCGGGGTTGAGCAGTTCTTC. Supplemented by reference TRBV14 and TRBJ2-1, the full variable domain reads EAGVTQFPSHSVIEKGQTVTLRCDPISGHDNLYWYRRVMGKEIKFLLHFVKESKQDESGMPNNRFLAERTGGTYSTLKVQPAELEDSGVYFCASSRLPATSGVEQFFGPGTRLTVL.

The chain carries TRBV19 and TRBJ2-2; 9 bases are a match to TRBD2. Unmatched junction bases numbered 8, after V lost 7 bases and J lost 5 bases. Germline V gene sequence: CDR1 LNHDA, CDR2 SQIVND (reference sequence). CDR3 length equals 15 residues. The CDR3 loop reads CASIWVAGATGELFF. CDR3 nucleotides: TGTGCCAGTATATGGGTAGCGGGGGCAACCGGGGAGCTGTTTTTT.

This clone was detected a few times. The rearrangement links TRBV11-3 to TRBJ2-2; 8 positions agree with TRBD2. Germline-derived CDR1 and CDR2 are SGHNT and YENEEA. The V segment lost 0 bases and the J segment 5 bases; nucleotides outside the gene matches: 11. The CDR3 contains 18 residues. CDR3 sequence reads: CASSLEFLGSSGTGELFF. The CDR3 DNA reads as TGTGCCAGCAGCTTAGAGTTTCTGGGGTCTAGCGGGACCGGGGAGCTGTTTTTT.

The chain employs TRBV28 and TRBJ2-7, with D uncertain. V lost 3 bases to trimming and J lost 0 bases, with 6 bases between them. Per germline, CDR1 MDHEN and CDR2 SYDVKM. The CDR3 has 13 residues. Written as DNA, the CDR3 is TGTGCCAGCAGTTTGACAATCTCCTACGAGCAGTACTTC. It is translated as CASSLTISYEQYF.

The gene calls are TRBV28 and TRBJ2-5, with 12 bases that match TRBD2. The CDR3 contains 16 residues. Unmatched junction bases numbered 10, after V lost 6 bases and J lost 5 bases. The germline CDR1 and CDR2 sequences are MDHEN and SYDVKM. CDR3 in DNA: TGTGCCAGCAGACCACCTAGCGGGGGGGCCCGGGAGACCCAGTACTTC. This encodes CASRPPSGGARETQYF.

This clone was counted a single time. V usage is TRBV4-3 and J usage is TRBJ2-4, with D perhaps matching TRBD2 (6 bases). The germline gives CDR1 LGHNA, CDR2 YSLEER. The CDR3 spans 13 residues. Trimming removed 1 base at V and 8 bases at J, with 9 bases between. CDR3 loop: CASSQGGEHIQYF. The CDR3 bases are TGCGCCAGCAGCCAAGGGGGGGAGCACATTCAGTACTTC.

The CDR3 DNA sequence: TGTGCCAGCCCTCCGGGGGCAGGGGGTGCTAGCTCGATCGGGAGTTCCTACGAGCAGTACTTC. Its protein is CASPPGAGGASSIGSSYEQYF. The rearrangement links TRBV28 to TRBJ2-7; D perhaps matches TRBD1 (7 bases). Germline lookup yields CDR1 MDHEN and CDR2 SYDVKM. The CDR3 is 21 amino acids. With 8 bases removed from V and 1 base from J, the gap between germline ends came to 36 bases.

This clone was seen only a few times. The chain combines TRBV6-5 with TRBJ1-4; D uncertain. Germline assignment: CDR1 MNHEY and CDR2 SVGAGI. The CDR3 is 15 amino acids. Trimming took 3 bases from V and 4 from J, leaving 12 bases between them. CDR3 sequence reads: CASSYIPEINEKLFF. The CDR3 DNA is TGTGCCAGCAGTTATATTCCAGAGATTAATGAAAAACTGTTTTTT.

V usage is TRBV25-1 and J usage is TRBJ1-6, with D possibly matching TRBD1 (5 bases). Deletions cut 3 bases from V and 6 bases from J, with 9 bases between. The CDR3 runs to 14 residues. Per germline, CDR1 MGHDK and CDR2 SYGVNS. CDR3 DNA: TGTGCCAGCAGTGACCCAGGGTCTAATTCACCCCTCCACTTT. Amino acid sequence: CASSDPGSNSPLHF.